This entry lists 6 T cell receptor beta chains sequenced from one sample in a study of T cells in women clearing cervical HPV infection (dated by TCRdb to 2017 to 2018). Libraries were prepared through the immunoSEQ multiplex PCR assay. Not all clones reach the TCRdb copy of this immuneACCESS table, which keeps in-frame sequences only. Checked studies attribute under half of the gap to unresolved V genes and leave the rest unexplained. The table kept for this sample lists some 30,000 clones. The top ten constitute 4.3% of the sample. The sample comprised blood buffy coat. Receptors were obtained from a woman aged 18 to 69 with a cervical HPV16 infection that either progressed to CIN3+ or cleared (not recorded which).

A remark on this clone: The sequence runs out 3 residues before the end of the CDR3; the remainder is reconstructed from the germline J gene. The rearrangement joins TRBV5-1 to TRBJ1-2; a possible D gene is TRBD1 (6 bases). The length of the CDR3 is 14 residues. The germline CDR1 and CDR2 sequences are SGHRS and YFSETQ. CDR3 sequence reads: CASSPRDTQETYTF. The part of the CDR3 DNA that was read is TGCGCCAGCAGCCCCCGGGACACCCAAGAGACC.

Regarding this clone: The missing CDR3 end, 3 residues past where the read stops, is filled in from the germline J gene. The chain combines TRBV19 with TRBJ2-1; TRBD2 aligns across 9 bases. The CDR3 has 17 amino acids. J was trimmed by 4 bases and V by 8 bases; bases with no gene match: 15. The V gene's germline CDR1 is LNHDA and CDR2 SQIVND (reference sequence). The part of the CDR3 DNA that was read is TGTGCCAGTGGAACCCCCGGGCGGGGGGGCACGTACAATGAG. It codes for CASGTPGRGGTYNE. The whole CDR3 sequence reads CASGTPGRGGTYNEQFF. Together with reference TRBV19 and TRBJ2-1, the CDR3 gives the full variable domain: DGGITQSPKYLFRKEGQNVTLSCEQNLNHDAMYWYRQDPGQGLRLIYYSQIVNDFQKGDIAEGYSVSREKKESFPLTVTSAQKNPTAFYLCASGTPGRGGTYNEQFFGPGTRLTVL.

Of note for this clone: The read terminates 3 residues before the CDR3 end, so the remaining end is supplied by the germline J gene. The rearrangement joins TRBV19 to TRBJ1-2, with a possible D match to TRBD1 (5 bases). The CDR3 totals 17 residues. Germline loops: CDR1 LNHDA, CDR2 SQIVND (reference sequence). The CDR3 reads CASSGERGLAGGYDYTF. CDR3 DNA, as far as it was read: TGTGCCAGTAGTGGGGAAAGGGGACTAGCGGGAGGCTACGAC.

A remark on this clone: Read coverage stops 3 residues before the CDR3 terminus; the germline J gene supplies the remainder. The rearrangement links TRBV11-3 to TRBJ2-7; D may be TRBD2 (7 bases). CDR1 SGHNT and CDR2 YENEEA come from the germline V gene. This CDR3 has 14 residues. Deletions cut 5 bases from V and 5 bases from J, with 16 bases between. CDR3 DNA, as far as it was read: TGTGCCAGCAGCCGCCTCGCGGGGGCACACGAG. Translated, it gives CASSRLAGAHE. From start to end, the CDR3 is CASSRLAGAHEQYF.

This CDR3 reads CASSERGDGYTF. Incomplete CDR3 DNA: TGTGCCAGCAGCGAGAGGGGCGATGGC. The chain combines TRBV5-6 with TRBJ1-2, with D perhaps TRBD1 (5 bases). The read ends 3 residues shy of where the CDR3 ends; the end is completed using the germline J gene. The CDR3 has 12 residues. V lost 4 bases to trimming and J lost 6 bases, with 10 bases between them. CDR1 and CDR2 from the germline V gene are SGHDT and YYEEEE.

About this clone itself: The read comes to an end 3 residues before the CDR3 does, leaving the germline J gene to fill in the end. This chain connects TRBV28 to TRBJ1-1, with 9 bases matching TRBD1. Trimming at V came to 6 bases and at J to 0 bases, leaving 2 bases not matched to a gene. There are 14 residues in the CDR3. Germline V gives CDR1 MDHEN, CDR2 SYDVKM. The sequenced CDR3 bases are TGTGCCAGCAGAACAGGGGGCTTGAACACTGAA. This codes for CASRTGGLNTE. The whole CDR3 region reads CASRTGGLNTEAFF.